The text below deals with one TCR beta chain. Antigen specificity is unknown. The data derive from a study of T cell responses to AZD1222 COVID-19 vaccine. Study-wide results and limits: White British donors predominated, females outnumbered males, and clonal diversity was possibly underestimated. Only after the peak T cell response were repertoires sampled. In the spike-specific TCR repertoire, nearly half reportedly target unmutated variant regions.

This table comes from immunoSEQ multiplex PCR, and its TCRdb copy is limited to in-frame clones, with some not included. The data hold about 150,000 clones, with around 91% observed a single time. CDR1 is MNHNY, CDR2 SVGAGI, per germline (reference sequence). V shed 7 bases and J 5 bases; nucleotides not matched to a gene: 10. The CDR3 has 15 amino acids. Sequenced material: peripheral blood, taken 28 days after the second AZD1222 dose. This sequence joins TRBV6-6 and TRBJ1-2, with 10 bases lining up with TRBD1. This clonotype was obtained from an adult who received the AZD1222 COVID-19 vaccine. The CDR3 nucleotides read TGTGCCAGCACCACGGGAGGGACAGGGGTATATGGCTACACCTTC. Amino acid sequence: CASTTGGTGVYGYTF.